This T cell receptor (beta chain) stems from a study of PD-1 blockade in classical Hodgkin lymphoma. Whole-study findings and limits: There was a significant rise in CD4+ TCR diversity by C4D1, with no such rise for CD8+. Patients newly diagnosed and complete responders had comparable baseline diversity.

Notes on this clone: Its antigen remains unidentified.

This table comes from immunoSEQ multiplex PCR, and its TCRdb copy is limited to in-frame clones, with some not included. Among 45,000 to 55,000 clones listed, 81% were seen once. Every one of the patients relapsed after autologous stem cell transplantation (brentuximab vedotin exposure was variable). Source: peripheral blood mononuclear cells (PBMCs), taken at baseline. The receptor's source is a human donor with classical Hodgkin lymphoma.

CDR3 nucleotides: TGTGCCATCAGTGACATCAACAGGGGGCCGGGGGCCAACGTCCTGACTTTC. Translation: CAISDINRGPGANVLTF. V gene TRBV10-3 combines with J gene TRBJ2-6; TRBD1 matches 9 bases. This CDR3 has 17 residues. V was clipped by 3 bases and J by 4 bases; unmatched bases: 7. The V gene's germline CDR1 is ENHRY and CDR2 SYGVKD.